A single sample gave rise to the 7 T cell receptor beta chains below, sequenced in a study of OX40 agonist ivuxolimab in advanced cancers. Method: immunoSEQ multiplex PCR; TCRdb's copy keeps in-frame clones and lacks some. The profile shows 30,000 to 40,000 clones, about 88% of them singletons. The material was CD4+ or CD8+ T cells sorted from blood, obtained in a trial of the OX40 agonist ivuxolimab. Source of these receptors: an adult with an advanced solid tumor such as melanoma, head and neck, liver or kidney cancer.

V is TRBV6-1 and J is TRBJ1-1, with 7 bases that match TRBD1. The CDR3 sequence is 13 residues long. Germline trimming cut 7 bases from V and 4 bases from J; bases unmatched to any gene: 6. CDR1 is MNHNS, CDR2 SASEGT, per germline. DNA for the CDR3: TGTGCCAGCACTCTTACAGGGGCCACTGAAGCTTTCTTT. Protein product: CASTLTGATEAFF.

The CDR3, as DNA: TGTGCCAGCAGCCCTGGGACTTACACAGATACGCAGTATTTT. It yields the protein CASSPGTYTDTQYF. The genes are TRBV6-5 and TRBJ2-3, with a tentative D call TRBD2 (6 bases). The CDR3 loop spans 14 amino acids. V was cut by 6 bases and J by 2 bases, with 12 bases left in between. Germline lookup yields CDR1 MNHEY and CDR2 SVGAGI.

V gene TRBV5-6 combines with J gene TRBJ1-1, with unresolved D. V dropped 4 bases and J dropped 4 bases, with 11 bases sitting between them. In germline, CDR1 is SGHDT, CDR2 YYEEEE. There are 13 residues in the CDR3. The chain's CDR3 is CASSLAASTEAFF. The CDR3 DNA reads TGTGCCAGCAGCCTTGCCGCGTCCACTGAAGCTTTCTTT.

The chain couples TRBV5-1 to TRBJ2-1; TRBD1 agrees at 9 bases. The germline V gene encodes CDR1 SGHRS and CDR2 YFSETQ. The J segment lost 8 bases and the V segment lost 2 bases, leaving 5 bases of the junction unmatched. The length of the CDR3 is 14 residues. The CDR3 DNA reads TGCGCCAGCAGCTTCGGGACAGGGTCGGATGAGCAGTTCTTC. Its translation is CASSFGTGSDEQFF.

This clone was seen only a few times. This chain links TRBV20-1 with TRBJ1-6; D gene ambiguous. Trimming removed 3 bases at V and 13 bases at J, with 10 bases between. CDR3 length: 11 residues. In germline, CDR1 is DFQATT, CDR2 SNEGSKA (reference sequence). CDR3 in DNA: TGCAGTGCTAGGGGTGTATCCCCCCTCCACTTT. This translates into CSARGVSPLHF.

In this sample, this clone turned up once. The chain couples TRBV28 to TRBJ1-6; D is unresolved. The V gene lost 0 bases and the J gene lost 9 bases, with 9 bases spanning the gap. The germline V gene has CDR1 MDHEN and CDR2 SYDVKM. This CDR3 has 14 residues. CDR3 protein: CASSLWGMSSPLHF. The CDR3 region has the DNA TGTGCCAGCAGTTTATGGGGGATGTCTTCACCCCTCCACTTT.

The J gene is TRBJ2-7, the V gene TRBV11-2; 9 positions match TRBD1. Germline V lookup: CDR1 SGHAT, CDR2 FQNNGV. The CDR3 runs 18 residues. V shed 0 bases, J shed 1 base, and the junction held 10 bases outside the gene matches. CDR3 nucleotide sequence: TGTGCCAGCAGCTTAGATCAATGGGGACAGGGCCTTTCCTACGAGCAGTACTTC. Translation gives CASSLDQWGQGLSYEQYF.